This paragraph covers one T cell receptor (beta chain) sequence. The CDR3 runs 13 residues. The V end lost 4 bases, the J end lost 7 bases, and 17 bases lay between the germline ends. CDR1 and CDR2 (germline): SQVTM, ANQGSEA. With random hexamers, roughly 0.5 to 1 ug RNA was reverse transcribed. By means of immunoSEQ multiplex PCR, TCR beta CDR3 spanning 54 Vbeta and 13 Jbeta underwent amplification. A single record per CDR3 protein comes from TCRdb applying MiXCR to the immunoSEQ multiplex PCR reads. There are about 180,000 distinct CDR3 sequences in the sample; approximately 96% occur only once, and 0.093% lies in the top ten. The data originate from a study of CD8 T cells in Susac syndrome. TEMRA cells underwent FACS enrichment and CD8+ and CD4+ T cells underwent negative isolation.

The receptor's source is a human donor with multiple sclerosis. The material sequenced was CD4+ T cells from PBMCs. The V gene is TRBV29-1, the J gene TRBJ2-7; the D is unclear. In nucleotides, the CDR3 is TGCAGCGTTGTTGGCCGGTCCGGTTTGGAGCAGTACTTC. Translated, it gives CSVVGRSGLEQYF.